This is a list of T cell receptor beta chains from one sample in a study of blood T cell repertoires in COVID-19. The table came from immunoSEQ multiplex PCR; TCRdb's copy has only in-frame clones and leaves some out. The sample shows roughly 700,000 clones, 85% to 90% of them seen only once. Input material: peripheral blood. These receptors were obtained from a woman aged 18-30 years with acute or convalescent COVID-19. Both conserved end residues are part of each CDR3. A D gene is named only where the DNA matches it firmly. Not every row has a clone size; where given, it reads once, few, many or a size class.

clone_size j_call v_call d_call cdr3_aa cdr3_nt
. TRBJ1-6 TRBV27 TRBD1 CASRGAEGQNNSPLHF TGTGCCAGCAGGGGGGCGGAGGGACAGAATAATTCACCCCTCCACTTT
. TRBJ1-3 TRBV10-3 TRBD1 CAISGGLGQGKKEDTIYF TGTGCCATCAGTGGGGGCCTAGGACAGGGTAAAAAGGAGGACACCATATATTTT
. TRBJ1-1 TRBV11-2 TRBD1 CASSGTGVTEAFF TGTGCCAGCAGCGGGACAGGGGTCACTGAAGCTTTCTTT
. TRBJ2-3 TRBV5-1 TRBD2 CASSSKAGGSTDTQYF TGCGCCAGCAGCTCTAAAGCGGGGGGAAGCACAGATACGCAGTATTTT
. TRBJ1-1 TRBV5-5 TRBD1 CASNRDRGTEAFF TGTGCCAGCAACCGGGACAGGGGCACTGAAGCTTTCTTT
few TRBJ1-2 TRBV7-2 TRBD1 CASSNLGQGAYGYTF TGTGCCAGCAGCAACCTAGGACAGGGGGCTTATGGCTACACCTTC
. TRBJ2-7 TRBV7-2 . CASSLEISMTRGQYF TGTGCCAGCAGCTTAGAGATTAGCATGACCCGGGGGCAGTACTTC
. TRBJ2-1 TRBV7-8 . CASSRQRAGSSYNEQFF TGTGCCAGCAGCCGCCAAAGGGCGGGGAGCTCCTACAATGAGCAGTTCTTC
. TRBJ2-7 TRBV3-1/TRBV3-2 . CASSPPQDYEQYF TGTGCCAGCAGCCCTCCCCAGGACTACGAGCAGTACTTC
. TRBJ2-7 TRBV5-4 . CASSLGVGVYEQYF TGTGCCAGCAGCTTGGGAGTCGGGGTCTACGAGCAGTACTTC
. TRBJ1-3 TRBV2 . CASLGEDGNTIYF TGTGCCAGCTTAGGGGAAGATGGAAACACCATATATTTT
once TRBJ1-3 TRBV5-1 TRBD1 CASSPDEGASGNTIYF TGCGCCAGCAGCCCCGACGAGGGGGCATCTGGAAACACCATATATTTT
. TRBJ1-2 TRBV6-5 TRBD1 CASSQTRDRAPYTF TGTGCCAGCAGTCAGACCCGCGACAGGGCTCCGTACACCTTC
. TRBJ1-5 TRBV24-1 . CATSGGGSNQPQHF TGTGCCACCAGTGGAGGGGGTTCCAATCAGCCCCAGCATTTT
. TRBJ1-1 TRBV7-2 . CASSPRAGEYSEAFF TGTGCCAGCAGCCCCAGGGCAGGGGAGTATTCTGAAGCTTTCTTT
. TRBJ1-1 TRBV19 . CASSADRNTEAFF TGTGCCAGTAGTGCCGACAGGAACACTGAAGCTTTCTTT
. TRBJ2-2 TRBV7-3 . CASSPPRGQRIGELFF TGTGCCAGCAGCCCCCCCAGGGGCCAAAGGATCGGGGAGCTGTTTTTT
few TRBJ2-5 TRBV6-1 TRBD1 CASSEALQGWETQYF TGTGCCAGCAGTGAAGCTTTACAGGGGTGGGAGACCCAGTACTTC
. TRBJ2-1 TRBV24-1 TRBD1 CATSDLEGTDPNEQFF TGTGCCACCAGTGATTTGGAAGGGACAGACCCCAATGAGCAGTTCTTC
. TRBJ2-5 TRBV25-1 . CASSEVRAKVTQYF TGTGCCAGCAGTGAGGTGAGGGCCAAGGTGACCCAGTACTTC
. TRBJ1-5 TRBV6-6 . CASSKGGTLQPQHF TGTGCCAGCAGCAAGGGGGGGACCCTTCAGCCCCAGCATTTT
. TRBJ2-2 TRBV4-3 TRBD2 CASSSPWGSGGANTGELFF TGCGCCAGCAGCTCCCCGTGGGGGAGCGGGGGAGCGAACACCGGGGAGCTGTTTTTT
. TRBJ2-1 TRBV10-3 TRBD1 CATWTGDNEQFF TGTGCCACCTGGACAGGGGACAATGAGCAGTTCTTC
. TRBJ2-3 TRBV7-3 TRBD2 CASSPWPSGGRTDTQYF TGTGCCAGCAGCCCATGGCCCAGCGGGGGGCGAACAGATACGCAGTATTTT
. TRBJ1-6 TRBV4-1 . CASSQFESSSNSPLHF TGCGCCAGCAGCCAATTCGAATCCAGTTCTAATTCACCCCTCCACTTT
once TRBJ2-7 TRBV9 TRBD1 CASSVGDRGLEQYF TGTGCCAGCAGCGTTGGGGACAGGGGCCTCGAGCAGTACTTC
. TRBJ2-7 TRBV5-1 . CASSLEGLGEQYF TGCGCCAGCAGTCTAGAGGGATTGGGCGAGCAGTACTTC
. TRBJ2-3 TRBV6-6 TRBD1 CASRPPQGAGTDTQYF TGTGCCAGCAGACCGCCACAGGGGGCGGGGACAGATACGCAGTATTTT